What follows describes a single T cell receptor beta chain. What it recognizes is unknown. This CDR3 spans 13 amino acids. Germline V gene data show CDR1 as SGHVS and CDR2 as FNYEAQ. T cells were not sorted, and total RNA was isolated straight from whole blood. It was around 3,500 ng of total RNA that each TCR library used. TCRdb reprocessed the 5' RACE reads and keeps a single row for each CDR3 protein, giving no DNA. The sample has about 440,000 distinct CDR3 sequences, and its top ten clones hold roughly 2.2%. These data are taken from a study of monozygotic twins with inflammatory bowel disease. Study outcomes and limitations: Diversity of TCRbeta measured by inverse Simpson was lower in IBD patients than in healthy co-twins. No one strong IBD-associated signal or clonotype was supported.

J is TRBJ2-2 and V is TRBV7-6. The receptor's source is a human donor with ulcerative colitis or Crohn's disease, or a healthy co-twin of an affected twin (not recorded which). The specimen sequenced was blood. CDR3 protein: CASSLAVPGELFF.